This T cell receptor (beta chain) was found in a study of cytotoxic CD8 clonotypes in ibrutinib-treated CLL. Broader study findings: Public clonotypes were uncommon and contracted or stayed stable on treatment.

The germline CDR1 and CDR2 sequences are MDHEN and SYDVKM. V lost 5 bases and J 11 bases, leaving 7 bases between the germline ends. CDR3 length equals 10 residues. Details on this clone: Its target is unknown.

This table comes from immunoSEQ multiplex PCR, and its TCRdb copy is limited to in-frame clones, with some not included. The sample includes approximately 190,000 clones, 79% of them seen just once. PBMCs were cryopreserved, and roughly 2.2 micrograms of genomic DNA from them went into TCR beta libraries. The source is a human donor with chronic lymphocytic leukemia. Sequences were derived from PBMCs, sampled after 12 months of ibrutinib treatment. V and J are TRBV28 and TRBJ1-5; D gene ambiguous. The CDR3 loop is CASSALTQHF. The CDR3 DNA sequence: TGTGCCAGCAGTGCCCTGACCCAGCATTTT.